Listed here is a single T cell receptor beta chain. Its antigen is unknown. Germline assignment: CDR1 MGHRA and CDR2 YSYEKL. Trimming pared 4 bases from V and 3 bases from J, leaving 16 bases between. CDR3 length: 16 amino acids. Random-hexamer reverse transcription was applied to roughly 0.5 to 1 ug RNA. The immunoSEQ assay covered 54 Vbeta and 13 Jbeta segments for CDR3. TCRdb ran MiXCR on the immunoSEQ multiplex PCR reads and lists one entry per CDR3 protein. The sample includes approximately 100,000 distinct CDR3 sequences, roughly 95% of them seen just once. These data are taken from a study of CD8 T cells in Susac syndrome. Study-wide findings and caveats: The authors acknowledged that the study's TCR sequencing and HLA analysis involved relatively few individuals.

Sequencing of TCR beta was undertaken in CD8+ and CD4+ T cells derived from blood. Negative isolation was used for CD8+ and CD4+ T cells, and FACS enrichment was applied to TEMRA cells. The sample consisted of CD4+ T cells from PBMCs. J is TRBJ1-5 and V is TRBV4-1; D ambiguous. The TCR originated in a human donor in good health. CDR3 nucleotide sequence: TGCGCCAGCAGCCCCTCCGGACCGCTTTACAATCAGCCCCAGCATTTT. As protein: CASSPSGPLYNQPQHF.